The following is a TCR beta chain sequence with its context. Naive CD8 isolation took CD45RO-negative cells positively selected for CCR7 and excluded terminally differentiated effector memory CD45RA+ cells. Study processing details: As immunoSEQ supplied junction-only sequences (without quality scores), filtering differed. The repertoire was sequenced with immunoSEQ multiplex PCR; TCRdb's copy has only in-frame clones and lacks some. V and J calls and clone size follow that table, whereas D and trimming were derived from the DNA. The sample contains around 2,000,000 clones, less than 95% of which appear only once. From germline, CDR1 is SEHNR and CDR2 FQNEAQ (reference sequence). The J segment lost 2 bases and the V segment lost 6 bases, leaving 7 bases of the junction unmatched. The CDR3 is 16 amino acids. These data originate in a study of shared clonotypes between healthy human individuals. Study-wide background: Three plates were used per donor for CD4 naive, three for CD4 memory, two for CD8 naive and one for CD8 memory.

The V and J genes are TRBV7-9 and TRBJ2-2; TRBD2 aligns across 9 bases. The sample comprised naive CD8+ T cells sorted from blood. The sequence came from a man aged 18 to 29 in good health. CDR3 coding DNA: TGTGCCAGCAGTCCGCCCCTAGCGGGAAACACCGGGGAGCTGTTTTTT. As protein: CASSPPLAGNTGELFF.